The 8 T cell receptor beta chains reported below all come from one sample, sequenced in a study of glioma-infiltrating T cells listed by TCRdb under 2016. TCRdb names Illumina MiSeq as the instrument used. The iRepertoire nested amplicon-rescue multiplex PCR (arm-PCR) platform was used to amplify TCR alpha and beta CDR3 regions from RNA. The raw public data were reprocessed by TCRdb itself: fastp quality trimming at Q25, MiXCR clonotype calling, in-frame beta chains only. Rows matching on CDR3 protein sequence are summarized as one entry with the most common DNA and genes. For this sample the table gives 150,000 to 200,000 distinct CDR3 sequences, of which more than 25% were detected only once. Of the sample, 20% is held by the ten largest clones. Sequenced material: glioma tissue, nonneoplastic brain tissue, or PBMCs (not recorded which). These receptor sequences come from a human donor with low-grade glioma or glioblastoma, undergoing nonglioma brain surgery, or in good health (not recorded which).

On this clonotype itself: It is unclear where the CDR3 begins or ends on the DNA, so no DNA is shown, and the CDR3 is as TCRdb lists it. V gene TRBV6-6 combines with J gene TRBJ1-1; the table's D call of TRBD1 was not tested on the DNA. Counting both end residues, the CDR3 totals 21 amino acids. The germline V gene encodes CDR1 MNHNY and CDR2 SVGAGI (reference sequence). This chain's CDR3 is CASSFYICSAPRTGGNTEAFF.

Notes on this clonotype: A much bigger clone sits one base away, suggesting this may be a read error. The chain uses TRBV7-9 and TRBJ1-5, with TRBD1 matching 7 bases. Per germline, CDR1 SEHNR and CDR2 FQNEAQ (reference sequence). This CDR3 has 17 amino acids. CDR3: CASGLTGRGVNNQPQHF. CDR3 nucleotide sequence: TGTGCCAGCGGCTTGACAGGCAGGGGGGTGAACAATCAGCCCCAGCATTTT.

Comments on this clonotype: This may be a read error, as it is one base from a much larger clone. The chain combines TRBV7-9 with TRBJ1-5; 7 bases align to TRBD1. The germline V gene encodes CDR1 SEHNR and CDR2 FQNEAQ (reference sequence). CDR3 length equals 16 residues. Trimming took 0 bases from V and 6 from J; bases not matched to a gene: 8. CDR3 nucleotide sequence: TGTGCCAGCAGCTTAGCGCAGGGGGGGGATGTTCAGCCCCAGCATTTT. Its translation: CASSLAQGGDVQPQHF.

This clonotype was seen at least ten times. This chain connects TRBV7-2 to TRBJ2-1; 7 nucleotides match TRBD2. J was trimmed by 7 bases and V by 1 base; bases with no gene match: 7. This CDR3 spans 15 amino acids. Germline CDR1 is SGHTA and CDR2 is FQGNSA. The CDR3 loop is CASSLVGWGGNEQFF. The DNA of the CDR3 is TGTGCCAGCAGCTTAGTGGGGTGGGGGGGGAATGAGCAGTTCTTC.

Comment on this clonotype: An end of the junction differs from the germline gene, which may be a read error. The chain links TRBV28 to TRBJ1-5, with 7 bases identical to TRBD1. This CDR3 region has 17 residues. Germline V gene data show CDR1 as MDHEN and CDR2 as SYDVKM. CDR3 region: CASSLSPGGQGVQPQHF. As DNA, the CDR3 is TGCGCCAGCAGTTTATCGCCAGGGGGGCAGGGTGTTCAGCCCCAGCATTTT.

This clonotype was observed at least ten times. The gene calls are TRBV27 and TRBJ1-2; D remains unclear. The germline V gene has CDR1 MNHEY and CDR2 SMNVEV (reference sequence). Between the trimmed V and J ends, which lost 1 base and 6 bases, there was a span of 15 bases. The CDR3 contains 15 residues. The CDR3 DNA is TGTGCCAGCAGTTTATGGGGTAGGGAGCGGAATGGCTACACCTTC. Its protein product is CASSLWGRERNGYTF.

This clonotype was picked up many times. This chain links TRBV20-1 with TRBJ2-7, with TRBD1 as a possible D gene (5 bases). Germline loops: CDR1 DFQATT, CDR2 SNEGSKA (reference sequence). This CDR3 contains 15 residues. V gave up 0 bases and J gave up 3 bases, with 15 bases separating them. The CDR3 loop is CSARDRDSPVYEQYF. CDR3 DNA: TGCAGTGCTAGAGATCGTGACAGTCCGGTCTACGAGCAGTACTTC.

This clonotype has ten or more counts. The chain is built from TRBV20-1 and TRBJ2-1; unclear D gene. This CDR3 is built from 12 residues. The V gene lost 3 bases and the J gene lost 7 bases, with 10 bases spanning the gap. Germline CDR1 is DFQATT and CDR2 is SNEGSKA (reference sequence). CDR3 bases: TGCAGTGCTAGTTACGAAACTAATGAGCAGTTCTTC. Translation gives CSASYETNEQFF.